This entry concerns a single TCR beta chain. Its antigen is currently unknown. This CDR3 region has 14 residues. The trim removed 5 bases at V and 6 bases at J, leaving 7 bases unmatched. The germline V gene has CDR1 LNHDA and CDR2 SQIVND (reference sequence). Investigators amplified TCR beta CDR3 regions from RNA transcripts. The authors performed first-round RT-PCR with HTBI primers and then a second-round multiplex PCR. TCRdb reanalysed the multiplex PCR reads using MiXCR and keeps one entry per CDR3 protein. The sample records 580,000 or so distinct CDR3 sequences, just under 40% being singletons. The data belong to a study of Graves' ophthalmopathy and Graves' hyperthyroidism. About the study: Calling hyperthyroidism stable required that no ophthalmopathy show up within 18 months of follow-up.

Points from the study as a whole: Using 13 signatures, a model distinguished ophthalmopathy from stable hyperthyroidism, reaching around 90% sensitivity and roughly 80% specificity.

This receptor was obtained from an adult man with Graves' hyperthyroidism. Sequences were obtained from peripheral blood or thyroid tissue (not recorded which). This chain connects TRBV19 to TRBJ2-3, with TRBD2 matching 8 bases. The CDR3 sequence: CASSDRGGVDTQYF. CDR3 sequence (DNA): TGTGCCAGTAGTGACCGGGGGGGCGTGGATACGCAGTATTTT.